This TCR beta chain stems from a study of blood T cell repertoires in COVID-19. The overall study: COVID-19 samples from acute and convalescent phases originated in the United States, Italy and Spain.

In the authors' methods: How many nucleated cells were present was estimated from reference gene primer amplification. This table comes from immunoSEQ multiplex PCR, and its TCRdb copy is limited to in-frame clones, with some not included. That table gives V, J and clone size, and the DNA gave D and trimming. The profile shows about 200,000 clones, approximately 85% of them singletons. While infection was still active, Seattle patients were enrolled and then followed longitudinally. Germline CDR1 and CDR2: MNHEY and SMNVEV (reference sequence). The CDR3 sequence is 15 residues long. V shed 2 bases and J shed 2 bases, with 12 bases lying between them.

The chain has TRBV27 and TRBJ1-2, with D tentatively TRBD1 (6 bases). The TCR was taken from a woman between 65 and 79 years old with COVID-19, enrolled during active disease. Specimen: peripheral blood. CDR3 sequence reads: CASSLRRTANYGYTF. Here the CDR3 DNA reads TGTGCCAGCAGTTTAAGGAGGACAGCCAACTATGGCTACACCTTC.